The 16 T cell receptor beta chains reported below all come from one sample, sequenced in a study of read filtering for tumor transcriptome and immune sequencing. This library used 300 to 500 ng RNA and molecular barcoded adaptors spanning alpha/delta and beta/gamma chains. Via MiXCR, TCRdb re-called the reads, giving one row per CDR3 protein. Of tens of thousands of distinct CDR3 sequences in the sample, about a fifth were seen once. The specimen sequenced was a population of CD138-negative cells sorted from bone marrow. All receptors come from a donor aged 40 or older with multiple myeloma.

This clonotype appeared many times. This chain's CDR3 is CASSRQTLNTEAFF. The CDR3 nucleotides are TGTGCCAGCAGTAGACAGACCCTGAACACTGAAGCTTTCTTT. This chain links TRBV12-3 or TRBV12-4 with TRBJ1-1; D possibly corresponds to TRBD1 (5 bases). Trimming stripped 5 bases from V and 0 bases from J, with 10 bases between. The CDR3 is 14 residues long.

This clonotype was seen at least ten times. This may be a read error: a much more frequent sequence differs by one nucleotide. The genes are TRBV29-1 and TRBJ1-1; D unresolved. The CDR3 totals 13 residues. Germline-derived CDR1 and CDR2 are SQVTM and ANQGSEA. As DNA, the CDR3 is TGCAGCATTGAGGAGCAAATGAACACTGAAGCTTTCTTT. The encoded protein is CSIEEQMNTEAFF.

This clonotype was detected many times. This chain connects TRBV29-1 to TRBJ1-5; D is ambiguous. Germline CDR1 and CDR2: SQVTM and ANQGSEA. Between the trimmed V and J ends, which lost 5 bases and 0 bases, there was a span of 11 bases. The CDR3 spans 14 residues. CDR3 bases: TGCAGCGTTTTACTCGGGAGTAGCAATCAGCCCCAGCATTTT. It yields the protein CSVLLGSSNQPQHF.

This clonotype was found many times. This chain connects TRBV24-1 to TRBJ1-1; D possibly corresponds to TRBD1 (6 bases). V lost 9 bases and J 1 base, leaving 14 bases between the germline ends. Germline lookup yields CDR1 KGHDR and CDR2 SFDVKD. CDR3 length equals 14 residues. In DNA form, the CDR3 reads TGTGCCACCCTTGGGGGCCCGAGGAACACTGAAGCTTTCTTT. It translates to CATLGGPRNTEAFF.

This clonotype was counted a few times. The chain combines TRBV19 with TRBJ2-4; D may be TRBD1 or TRBD2 (5 bases each). CDR3 size: 15 residues. Trimming removed 1 base from V and 0 bases from J, with 7 bases in between. Germline V CDR1 and CDR2: LNHDA, SQIVND (reference sequence). The CDR3 bases are TGTGCCAGTAGTATAGGGGGGAGAGCCAAAAACATTCAGTACTTC. Protein product: CASSIGGRAKNIQYF. The whole variable domain, filled in from reference TRBV19 and TRBJ2-4, reads DGGITQSPKYLFRKEGQNVTLSCEQNLNHDAMYWYRQDPGQGLRLIYYSQIVNDFQKGDIAEGYSVSREKKESFPLTVTSAQKNPTAFYLCASSIGGRAKNIQYFGAGTRLSVL.

This clonotype was seen repeatedly, ten times or more. The chain has TRBV14 and TRBJ2-5, with D perhaps assigned TRBD1 or TRBD2 (5 bases each). Germline loops: CDR1 SGHDN, CDR2 FVKESK. V was pared by 2 bases and J by 5 bases, with 6 bases between. The CDR3 runs to 12 residues. In DNA, the CDR3 is TGTGCCAGCAGCCAAAGGGACGAGACCCAGTACTTC. It yields the protein CASSQRDETQYF.

At least ten counts were recorded for this clonotype. The chain uses TRBV27 and TRBJ1-1, with TRBD1 identical over 8 bases. V shed 6 bases, J shed 4 bases, and the junction held 7 bases outside the gene matches. CDR3 size: 14 residues. CDR1 MNHEY and CDR2 SMNVEV come from the germline V gene (reference sequence). The CDR3 DNA reads TGTGCCAGCAGGGCAGGGGGCTCGGGCACTGAAGCTTTCTTT. Protein: CASRAGGSGTEAFF.

As regards this clonotype: One junction end disagrees with the germline gene, perhaps due to a read error. The V call is TRBV6-2 or TRBV6-3, the J call TRBJ1-1; D is perhaps TRBD1 (5 bases). From germline, CDR1 is MNHEY and CDR2 SVGEGT. CDR3 size: 11 residues. The CDR3 region is CASKSGTEAFF. In DNA form, the CDR3 reads TGTGCCAGCAAATCAGGGACTGAGGCTTTCTTT.

This clonotype was seen a few times. The chain has TRBV28 and TRBJ1-2, with D unclear. Germline V gives CDR1 MDHEN, CDR2 SYDVKM. The V end was cut by 8 bases, the J end by 0 bases, with 16 bases between. The CDR3 loop spans 15 amino acids. The CDR3 reads CASFTRSRTNYGYTF. Written as DNA, the CDR3 is TGTGCCAGCTTCACCCGGAGCCGCACTAACTATGGCTACACCTTC.

This clonotype was observed at least ten times. V gene TRBV11-3 combines with J gene TRBJ2-1, with 10 bases aligning to TRBD1. The CDR3 sequence is 20 residues long. Germline CDR1 SGHNT, CDR2 YENEEA. V gave up 3 bases and J gave up 4 bases; unmatched junction bases: 18. CDR3 residues: CASSFSGGQGTNGGYNEQFF. The CDR3 DNA reads TGTGCCAGCAGCTTCAGCGGGGGACAGGGGACAAATGGGGGTTACAATGAGCAGTTCTTC.

This clonotype was counted many times. The chain uses TRBV7-8 and TRBJ1-1; 8 bases fit TRBD1. Trimming took 5 bases from V and 8 from J; bases not matched to a gene: 13. CDR1 is SGHVS, CDR2 FQNEAQ, per germline. The CDR3 totals 15 residues. CDR3 sequence: CASSRWAQGAREAFF. CDR3 bases: TGTGCCAGCAGCAGGTGGGCCCAGGGGGCTCGCGAAGCTTTCTTT.

At least ten counts were recorded for this clonotype. V is TRBV6-1 and J is TRBJ1-1, with D uncertain. Germline V gene sequence: CDR1 MNHNS, CDR2 SASEGT. Trimming took 1 base from V and 4 from J, leaving 10 bases between them. CDR3 length: 14 amino acids. The CDR3 loop reads CASSEGLRSTEAFF. In DNA form, the CDR3 reads TGTGCCAGCAGTGAAGGGTTGCGGTCCACTGAAGCTTTCTTT.

This clonotype has a count of ten or more. The gene calls are TRBV11-2 and TRBJ1-1; 7 nucleotides line up with TRBD1. V gave up 4 bases and J gave up 5 bases; unmatched junction bases: 7. Per the germline V gene, CDR1 is SGHAT and CDR2 is FQNNGV. The CDR3 sequence is 14 residues long. The CDR3 DNA reads TGTGCCAGCAGCTCGACAGGGCTCGGTACTGAAGCTTTCTTT. The encoded protein is CASSSTGLGTEAFF.

This clonotype was seen only a few times. The chain has TRBV13 and TRBJ1-1; possible D gene TRBD1, 5 bases. CDR1 and CDR2 from the germline V gene are PRHDT and FYEKMQ (reference sequence). The CDR3 spans 14 residues. The V end was cut by 5 bases, the J end by 6 bases, with 16 bases between. The CDR3 spells CASSLRTRGPEAFF. In nucleotides, the CDR3 is TGTGCCAGCAGCCTACGGACACGAGGCCCTGAAGCTTTCTTT. Together with reference TRBV13 and TRBJ1-1, the CDR3 gives the full variable domain: AAGVIQSPRHLIKEKRETATLKCYPIPRHDTVYWYQQGPGQDPQFLISFYEKMQSDKGSIPDRFSAQQFSDYHSELNMSSLELGDSALYFCASSLRTRGPEAFFGQGTRLTVV.

Many counts were recorded for this clonotype. The gene calls are TRBV28 and TRBJ2-5; 8 positions agree with TRBD2. CDR3 length: 14 residues. The V and J ends lost 6 bases and 4 bases, in that order; junction bases with no gene match: 7. CDR1 MDHEN and CDR2 SYDVKM come from the germline V gene. The chain's CDR3 is CASRDGGGRETQYF. In DNA form, the CDR3 reads TGTGCCAGCAGGGACGGCGGGGGGCGAGAGACCCAGTACTTC.

This clonotype is medium-sized (0.01 to 0.1%) by share. The chain has TRBV20-1 and TRBJ1-6; TRBD1 matches at 10 bases. This CDR3 contains 15 residues. V lost 2 bases, J lost 5 bases, and 3 bases stayed unmatched. Germline CDR1 reads DFQATT; CDR2 reads SNEGSKA (reference sequence). Written as DNA, the CDR3 is TGCAGTGCTAGAACCGGGACAGGGGATAATTCACCCCTCCACTTT. Residues: CSARTGTGDNSPLHF.